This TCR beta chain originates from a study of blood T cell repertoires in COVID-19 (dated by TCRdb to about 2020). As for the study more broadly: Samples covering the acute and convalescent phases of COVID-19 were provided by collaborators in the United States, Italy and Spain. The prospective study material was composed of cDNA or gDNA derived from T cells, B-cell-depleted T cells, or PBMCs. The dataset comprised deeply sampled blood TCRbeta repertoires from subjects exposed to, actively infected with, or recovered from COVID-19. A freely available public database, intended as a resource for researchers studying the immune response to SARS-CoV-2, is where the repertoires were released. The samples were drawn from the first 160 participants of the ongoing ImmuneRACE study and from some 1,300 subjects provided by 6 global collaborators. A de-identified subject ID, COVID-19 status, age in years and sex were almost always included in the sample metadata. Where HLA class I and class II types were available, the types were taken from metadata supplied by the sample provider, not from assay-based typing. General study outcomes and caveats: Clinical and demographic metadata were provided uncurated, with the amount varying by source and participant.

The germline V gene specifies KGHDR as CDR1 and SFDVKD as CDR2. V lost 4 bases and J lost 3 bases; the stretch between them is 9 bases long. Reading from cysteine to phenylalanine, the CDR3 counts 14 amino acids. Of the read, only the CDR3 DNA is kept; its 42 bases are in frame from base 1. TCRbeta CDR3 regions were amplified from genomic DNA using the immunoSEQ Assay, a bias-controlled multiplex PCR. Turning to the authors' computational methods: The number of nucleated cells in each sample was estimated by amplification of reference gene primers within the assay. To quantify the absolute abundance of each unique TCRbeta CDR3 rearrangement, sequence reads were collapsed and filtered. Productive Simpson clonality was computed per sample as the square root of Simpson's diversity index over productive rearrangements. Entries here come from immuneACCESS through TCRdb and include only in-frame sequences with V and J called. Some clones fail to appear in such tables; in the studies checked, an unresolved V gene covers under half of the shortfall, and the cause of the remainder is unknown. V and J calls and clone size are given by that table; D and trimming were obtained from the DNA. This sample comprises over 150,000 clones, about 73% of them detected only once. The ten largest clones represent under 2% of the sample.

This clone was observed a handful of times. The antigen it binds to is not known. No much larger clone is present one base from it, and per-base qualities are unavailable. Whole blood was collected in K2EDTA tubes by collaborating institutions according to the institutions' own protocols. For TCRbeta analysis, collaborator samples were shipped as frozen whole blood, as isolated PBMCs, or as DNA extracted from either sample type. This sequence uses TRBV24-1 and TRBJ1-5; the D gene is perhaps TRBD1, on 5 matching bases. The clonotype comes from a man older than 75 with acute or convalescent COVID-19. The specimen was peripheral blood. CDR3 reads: CATSDGGDNQPQHF. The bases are TGTGCCACCAGTGACGGGGGGGACAATCAGCCCCAGCATTTT.